The 17 T cell receptor beta chains reported below all come from one sample, sequenced in a study of shared clonotypes between healthy human individuals. Only in-frame clones appear in the TCRdb table, and some are missing; sequencing was by immunoSEQ multiplex PCR. The sample lists 500,000 to 650,000 clones; roughly 79% were seen once. Specimen: PBMCs. The receptors come from a middle-aged woman in good health. Some clones in this sample may be carry-over from other donors' samples.

As for this clone: With a far larger clone one base away, a read error is the likely cause. The chain carries TRBV30 and TRBJ1-6; 7 bases match TRBD1. CDR1 GTSNPN and CDR2 SVGIG come from the germline V gene (reference sequence). The CDR3 is made up of 13 amino acids. CDR3 nucleotides: TGTGTCTGGAGACGACAGGGTAATTCACCCCTCCACTTT. It is translated as CVWRRQGNSPLHF.

This sequence joins TRBV11-2 and TRBJ2-7; D is ambiguous. Germline CDR1 and CDR2: SGHAT and FQNNGV. V lost 1 base and J 6 bases, leaving 10 bases between the germline ends. The CDR3 loop spans 13 amino acids. The CDR3 loop reads CASSLGLSVEQYF. The CDR3 coding sequence is TGTGCCAGCAGCTTAGGACTTTCCGTCGAGCAGTACTTC.

The rearrangement links TRBV29-1 to TRBJ2-1, with D unclear. This CDR3 spans 15 amino acids. V was shortened by 0 bases and J by 0 bases, with 9 bases between the two germline ends. The V gene's germline CDR1 is SQVTM and CDR2 ANQGSEA. The CDR3 is CSVEDYVSSYNEQFF. The CDR3 nucleotides read TGCAGCGTTGAAGATTACGTAAGCTCCTACAATGAGCAGTTCTTC.

Remarks on this clone: Other DNA sequences of this sample code for an identical CDR3. The chain links TRBV9 to TRBJ2-3, with 10 positions matching TRBD2. The germline V gene has CDR1 SGDLS and CDR2 YYNGEE. The CDR3 covers 15 residues. Losses at the gene ends were 2 bases for V and 1 base for J; bases not matched to a gene: 1. The CDR3 DNA is TGTGCCAGCAGCGTCCTAGCGGGGGGCACAGATACGCAGTATTTT. Translating it yields CASSVLAGGTDTQYF.

This clone was detected a few times. The V gene is TRBV6-4, the J gene TRBJ2-2, with 8 bases matching TRBD1. The CDR3 is 14 residues long. The germline V gene has CDR1 MRHNA and CDR2 SNTAGT. The ends lost 6 bases at V and 2 bases at J; junction bases unmatched: 2. CDR3 DNA: TGTGCCAGCAGGGGACAGGTCAACACCGGGGAGCTGTTTTTT. This sequence encodes CASRGQVNTGELFF.

The rearrangement joins TRBV5-1 to TRBJ2-7; TRBD2 matches 7 bases. Germline CDR1 SGHRS, CDR2 YFSETQ. This CDR3 has 16 residues. The junction had 10 bases not matched to a gene; V was cut back by 0 bases and J by 4 bases. The CDR3 DNA is TGCGCCAGCAGCTTGGCTTCGGGAGGCACCTCATACGAGCAGTACTTC. This gives the protein CASSLASGGTSYEQYF.

The chain has TRBV27 and TRBJ2-5, with 8 bases identical to TRBD1. The CDR3 has 17 residues. V gave up 4 bases and J gave up 5 bases; unmatched junction bases: 15. The V gene's germline CDR1 is MNHEY and CDR2 SMNVEV (reference sequence). CDR3 in DNA: TGTGCCAGCAGTTCCCTCCGACAGGGGAATATCTTGGAGACCCAGTACTTC. Residues: CASSSLRQGNILETQYF.

As for this clone: Other DNA sequences in the sample encode the same CDR3. The J gene is TRBJ2-3, the V gene TRBV28, with D perhaps assigned TRBD1 or TRBD2 (6 bases each). Germline V CDR1 and CDR2: MDHEN, SYDVKM. V dropped 6 bases and J dropped 0 bases, with 10 bases sitting between them. The CDR3 contains 14 residues. The CDR3 spells CASSLGGSTDTQYF. The CDR3 region has the DNA TGTGCCAGCAGCCTAGGGGGGAGCACAGATACGCAGTATTTT. Full variable domain (rest looked up from reference TRBV28 and TRBJ2-3): DVKVTQSSRYLVKRTGEKVFLECVQDMDHENMFWYRQDPGLGLRLIYFSYDVKMKEKGDIPEGYSVSREKKERFSLILESASTNQTSMYLCASSLGGSTDTQYFGPGTRLTVL.

This sequence joins TRBV10-3 and TRBJ2-3, with D possibly matching TRBD2 (6 bases). V was clipped by 6 bases and J by 2 bases, with 9 bases between them. CDR1 and CDR2 (germline): ENHRY, SYGVKD. The CDR3 consists of 13 residues. DNA of the CDR3: TGTGCCATCAGGGGCGGGACCACAGATACGCAGTATTTT. It is translated as CAIRGGTTDTQYF.

The V call is TRBV6-5, the J call TRBJ1-2; D gene uncertain. V lost 5 bases and J lost 6, with 16 bases in between. The germline V gene has CDR1 MNHEY and CDR2 SVGAGI. The CDR3 has 14 residues. This CDR3 is CASSPNFAANGYTF. The CDR3 region has the DNA TGTGCCAGCAGTCCGAATTTTGCAGCGAATGGCTACACCTTC.

The J gene is TRBJ2-5, the V gene TRBV29-1, with TRBD2 matching 7 bases. CDR1 is SQVTM, CDR2 ANQGSEA, per germline. After removal of 6 bases from V and 2 bases from J, the junction contained 3 bases not matched to a gene. The CDR3 is made up of 12 amino acids. CDR3: CSVLAAQETQYF. The CDR3 DNA is TGCAGCGTCCTAGCGGCACAAGAGACCCAGTACTTC. Full variable domain (outside the CDR3, taken from reference TRBV29-1 and TRBJ2-5): SAVISQKPSRDICQRGTSLTIQCQVDSQVTMMFWYRQQPGQSLTLIATANQGSEATYESGFVIDKFPISRPNLTFSTLTVSNMSPEDSSIYLCSVLAAQETQYFGPGTRLLVL.

This clone was seen more than once but under ten times. This rearrangement joins TRBV18 to TRBJ2-7; no firm D call. Germline CDR1 and CDR2: KGHSH and LQKENI. CDR3 length: 14 residues. The V gene lost 2 bases and the J gene lost 1 base, with 9 bases spanning the gap. CDR3 DNA: TGTGCCAGCTCACCAGTGTCAGCATCCTACGAGCAGTACTTC. Protein product: CASSPVSASYEQYF.

The rearrangement links TRBV27 to TRBJ2-3, with 7 nucleotides matching TRBD1. The CDR3 covers 14 residues. Germline-derived CDR1 and CDR2 are MNHEY and SMNVEV (reference sequence). V gave up 6 bases and J gave up 7 bases; unmatched junction bases: 10. The CDR3 here is CASSKTGSYHTQYF. In DNA, the CDR3 is TGTGCCAGCAGCAAGACAGGGAGCTATCATACGCAGTATTTT.

This clone has a handful of counts. The chain combines TRBV9 with TRBJ1-2; a weak D match, TRBD1 (5 bases). The length of the CDR3 is 14 residues. The V and J ends lost 4 bases and 4 bases respectively, with 14 bases between them. Germline-derived CDR1 and CDR2 are SGDLS and YYNGEE. Here the CDR3 reads CASSRDRSAYGYTF. The DNA of the CDR3 is TGTGCCAGCAGCAGGGACCGATCGGCCTATGGCTACACCTTC.

This clone was detected only once. The rearrangement joins TRBV2 to TRBJ2-5; D possibly corresponds to TRBD2 (6 bases). Per the germline V gene, CDR1 is SNHLY and CDR2 is FYNNEI. The germline V and J ends were trimmed by 4 bases and 5 bases, with 14 bases remaining between them. The CDR3 spans 14 residues. The CDR3 loop is CASSGTTWWETQYF. For the CDR3, the DNA is TGTGCCAGCAGTGGGACTACCTGGTGGGAGACCCAGTACTTC.

The rearrangement links TRBV29-1 to TRBJ1-1; possibly TRBD1 for D (5 bases). The CDR3 extends over 13 amino acids. Germline V gives CDR1 SQVTM, CDR2 ANQGSEA. Trimming took off 7 bases at V and 1 base at J, with 13 bases between the two ends. The CDR3 DNA reads TGCAGCGCTCCGGGACTCTCGAACACTGAAGCTTTCTTT. Translating it yields CSAPGLSNTEAFF. Using reference TRBV29-1 and TRBJ1-1 for the parts outside the CDR3, the full variable domain is SAVISQKPSRDICQRGTSLTIQCQVDSQVTMMFWYRQQPGQSLTLIATANQGSEATYESGFVIDKFPISRPNLTFSTLTVSNMSPEDSSIYLCSAPGLSNTEAFFGQGTRLTVV.

This clone was counted between two and nine times. The CDR3 here is CASSPTVAANDNEQFF. Written as DNA, the CDR3 is TGTGCCAGCAGCCCCACTGTAGCGGCCAACGACAATGAGCAGTTCTTC. The genes are TRBV7-3 and TRBJ2-1, with TRBD2 as a possible D gene (6 bases). Trimming stripped 5 bases from V and 5 bases from J, with 19 bases between. The CDR3 loop spans 16 amino acids. CDR1 is SGHTA and CDR2 is FQGTGA in the germline V gene.